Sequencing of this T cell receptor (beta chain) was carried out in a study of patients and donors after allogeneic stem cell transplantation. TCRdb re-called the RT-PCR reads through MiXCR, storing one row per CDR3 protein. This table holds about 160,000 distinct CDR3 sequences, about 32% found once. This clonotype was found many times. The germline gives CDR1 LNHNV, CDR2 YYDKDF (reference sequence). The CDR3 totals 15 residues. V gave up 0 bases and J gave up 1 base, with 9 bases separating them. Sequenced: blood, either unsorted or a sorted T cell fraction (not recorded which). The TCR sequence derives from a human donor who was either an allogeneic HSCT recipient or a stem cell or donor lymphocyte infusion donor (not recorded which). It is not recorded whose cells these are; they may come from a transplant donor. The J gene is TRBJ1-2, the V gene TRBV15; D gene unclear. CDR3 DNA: TGTGCCACCAGCAGAGATTTTGGGGATAACTATGGCTACACCTTC. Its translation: CATSRDFGDNYGYTF.